This entry features one TCR beta chain sequence. Its antigen is not identified. The beta constant-region primer was an equimolar mix of two oligonucleotides covering TRBC1 and TRBC2. Nested alpha and beta constant-region primers with the SP2 primer drove four PCR rounds on ligated cDNA. TCRdb itself ran the UMI-ligation and nested PCR reads through MiXCR, one entry per CDR3 protein. Of under 150,000 distinct CDR3 sequences listed, about a fifth are singletons. Germline V CDR1 and CDR2: SGHTA, FQGTGA. The trim removed 3 bases at V and 5 bases at J, leaving 3 bases unmatched. The CDR3 sequence is 15 residues long. CD4+ T cell IFNgamma after overnight CMV lysate exposure gave donor CMV status. The sample belongs to a study of naive and memory T cell subsets. Study-wide findings and caveats: Naive repertoires, especially CD8, held a few larger clonotypes, possibly memory cells re-expressing CD45RA. Diversity fell and Gini index rose from naive through CM, EM, EMRA.

This sequence joins TRBV7-3 and TRBJ2-1; 11 bases line up with TRBD2. Sequencing was performed on naive CD8+ T cells from blood. The origin of this receptor is a human donor in good health. CDR3 loop: CASSLTSGNHNEQFF. The CDR3 DNA sequence: TGTGCCAGCAGCTTGACTAGCGGGAACCACAATGAGCAGTTCTTC.